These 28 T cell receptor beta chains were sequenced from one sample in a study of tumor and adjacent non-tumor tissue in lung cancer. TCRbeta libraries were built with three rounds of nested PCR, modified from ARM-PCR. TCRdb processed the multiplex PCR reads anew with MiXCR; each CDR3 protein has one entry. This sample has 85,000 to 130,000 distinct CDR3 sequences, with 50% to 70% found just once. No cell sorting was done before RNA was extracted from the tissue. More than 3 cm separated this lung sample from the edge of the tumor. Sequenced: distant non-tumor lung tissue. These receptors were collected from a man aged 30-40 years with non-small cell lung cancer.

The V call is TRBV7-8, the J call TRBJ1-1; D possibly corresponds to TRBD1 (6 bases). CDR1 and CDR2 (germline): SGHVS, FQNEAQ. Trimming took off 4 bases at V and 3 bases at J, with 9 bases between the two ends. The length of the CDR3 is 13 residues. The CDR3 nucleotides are TGTGCCAGCAGCTCGAACAGGGACACTGAAGCTTTCTTT. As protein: CASSSNRDTEAFF.

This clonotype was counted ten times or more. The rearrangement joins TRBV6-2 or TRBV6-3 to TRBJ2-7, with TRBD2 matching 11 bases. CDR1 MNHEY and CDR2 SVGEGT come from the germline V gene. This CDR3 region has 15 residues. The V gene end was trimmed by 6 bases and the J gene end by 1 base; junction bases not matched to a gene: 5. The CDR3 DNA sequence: TGTGCCAGCAGCCCTAGCGGGGGGCGTTCCTACGAGCAGTACTTC. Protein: CASSPSGGRSYEQYF.

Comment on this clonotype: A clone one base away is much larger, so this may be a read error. The CDR3 region is CDSSSGSGTEAFF. As DNA, the CDR3 is TGTGACAGCAGTTCAGGGTCTGGCACTGAAGCTTTCTTT. The chain joins TRBV6-5 to TRBJ1-1; possibly TRBD1 for D (5 bases). The CDR3 sequence is 13 residues long. Germline CDR1 and CDR2: MNHEY and SVGAGI.

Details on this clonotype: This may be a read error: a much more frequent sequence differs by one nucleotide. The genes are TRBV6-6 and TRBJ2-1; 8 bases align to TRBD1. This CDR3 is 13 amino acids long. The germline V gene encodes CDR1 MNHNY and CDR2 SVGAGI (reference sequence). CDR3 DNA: TGTACCAGCAATCTTCAGGGGGCGAATGAGCAGTTCTTC. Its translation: CTSNLQGANEQFF.

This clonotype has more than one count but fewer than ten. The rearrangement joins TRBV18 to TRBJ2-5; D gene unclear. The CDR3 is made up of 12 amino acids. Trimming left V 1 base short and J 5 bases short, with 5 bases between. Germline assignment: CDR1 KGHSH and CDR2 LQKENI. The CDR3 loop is CASSPRSETQYF. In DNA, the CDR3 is TGTGCCAGCTCACCACGTTCGGAGACCCAGTACTTC.

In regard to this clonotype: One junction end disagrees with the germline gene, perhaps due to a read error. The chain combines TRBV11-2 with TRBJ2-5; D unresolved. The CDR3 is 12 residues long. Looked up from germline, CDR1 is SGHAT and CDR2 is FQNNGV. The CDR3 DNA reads TGTGCCAGCAGCTTATACAAAGAGACTCAGTACTTC. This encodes CASSLYKETQYF. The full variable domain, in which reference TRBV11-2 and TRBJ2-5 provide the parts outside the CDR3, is EAGVAQSPRYKIIEKRQSVAFWCNPISGHATLYWYQQILGQGPKLLIQFQNNGVVDDSQLPKDRFSAERLKGVDSTLKIQPAKLEDSAVYLCASSLYKETQYFGPGTRLLVL.

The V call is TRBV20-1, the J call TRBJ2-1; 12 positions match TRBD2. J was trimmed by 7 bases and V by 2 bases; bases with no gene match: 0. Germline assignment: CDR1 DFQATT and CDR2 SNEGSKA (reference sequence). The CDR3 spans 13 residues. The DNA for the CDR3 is TGCAGTGCTAGACTAGCGGGAGGGAATGAGCAGTTCTTC. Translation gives CSARLAGGNEQFF.

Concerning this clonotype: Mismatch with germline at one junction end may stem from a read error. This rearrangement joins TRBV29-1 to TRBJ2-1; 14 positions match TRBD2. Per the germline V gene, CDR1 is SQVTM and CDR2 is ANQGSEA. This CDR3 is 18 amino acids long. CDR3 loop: CSVDPTSGRANSYNAQLF. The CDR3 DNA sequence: TGCAGCGTGGACCCGACTAGCGGGAGGGCCAACTCCTACAATGCGCAGCTCTTC.

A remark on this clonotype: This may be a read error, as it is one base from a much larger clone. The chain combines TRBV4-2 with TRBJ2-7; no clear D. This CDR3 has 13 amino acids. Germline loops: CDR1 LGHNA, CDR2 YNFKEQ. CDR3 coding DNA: TGTGACAGCAGCCAAGATGGTCAGGTGAAGCAGTACTTC. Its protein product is CDSSQDGQVKQYF.

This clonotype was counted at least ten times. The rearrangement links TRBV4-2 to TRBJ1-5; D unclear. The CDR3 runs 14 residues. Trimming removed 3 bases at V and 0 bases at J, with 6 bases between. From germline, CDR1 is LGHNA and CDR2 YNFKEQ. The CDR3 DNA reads TGTGCCAGCAGCCACTTAGCTAGCAATCAGCCCCAGCATTTT. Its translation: CASSHLASNQPQHF.

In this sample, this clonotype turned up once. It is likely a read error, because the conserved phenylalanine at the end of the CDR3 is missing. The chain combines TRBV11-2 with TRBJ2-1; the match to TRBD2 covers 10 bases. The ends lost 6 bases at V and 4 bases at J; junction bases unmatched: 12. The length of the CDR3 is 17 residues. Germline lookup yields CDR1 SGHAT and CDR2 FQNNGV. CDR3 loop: CASRPPSGRKSYNEQFY. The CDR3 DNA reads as TGTGCCAGCAGACCCCCTAGCGGGAGAAAATCATACAATGAGCAGTTCTAC.

The CDR3 DNA reads as TGCAGCGTTGCTGGGGACAGGGAAATGGCTTTCTTT. Translation: CSVAGDREMAFF. This chain uses TRBV29-1 with TRBJ1-1; 9 bases match TRBD1. Germline CDR1 reads SQVTM; CDR2 reads ANQGSEA. The CDR3 spans 12 residues. Trimming at V came to 4 bases and at J to 11 bases, leaving 8 bases not matched to a gene.

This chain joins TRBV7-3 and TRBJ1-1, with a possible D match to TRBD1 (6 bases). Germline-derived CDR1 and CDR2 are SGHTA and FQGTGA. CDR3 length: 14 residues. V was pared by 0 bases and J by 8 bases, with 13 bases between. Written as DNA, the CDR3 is TGTGCCAGCAGCTTAACAGGTCCCGGGACAGAAGCTTTCTTT. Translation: CASSLTGPGTEAFF.

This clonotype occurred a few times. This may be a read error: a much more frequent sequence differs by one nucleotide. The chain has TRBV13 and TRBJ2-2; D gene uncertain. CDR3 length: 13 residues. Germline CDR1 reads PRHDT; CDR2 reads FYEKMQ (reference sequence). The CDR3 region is CVSSLEIAGELFF. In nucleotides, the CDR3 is TGTGTCAGCAGCTTAGAGATAGCCGGGGAGCTGTTTTTT. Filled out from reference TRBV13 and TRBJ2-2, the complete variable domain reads AAGVIQSPRHLIKEKRETATLKCYPIPRHDTVYWYQQGPGQDPQFLISFYEKMQSDKGSIPDRFSAQQFSDYHSELNMSSLELGDSALYFCVSSLEIAGELFFGEGSRLTVL.

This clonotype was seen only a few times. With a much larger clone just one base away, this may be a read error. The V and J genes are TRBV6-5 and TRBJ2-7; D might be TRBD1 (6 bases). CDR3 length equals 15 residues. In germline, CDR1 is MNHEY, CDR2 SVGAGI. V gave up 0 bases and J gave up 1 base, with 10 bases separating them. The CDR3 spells CASSYSTTGSYEQYF. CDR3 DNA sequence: TGTGCCAGCAGTTACTCCACGACAGGTTCCTACGAGCAGTACTTC.

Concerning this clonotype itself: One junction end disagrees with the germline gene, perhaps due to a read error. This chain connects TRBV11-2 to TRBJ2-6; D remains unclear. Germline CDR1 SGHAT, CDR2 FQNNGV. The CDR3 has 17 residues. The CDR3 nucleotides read TGTGCCAGCAGCATAGGCCCAGGTGGAATTGTGGCCAAGGTCCTGACTTTC. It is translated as CASSIGPGGIVAKVLTF.

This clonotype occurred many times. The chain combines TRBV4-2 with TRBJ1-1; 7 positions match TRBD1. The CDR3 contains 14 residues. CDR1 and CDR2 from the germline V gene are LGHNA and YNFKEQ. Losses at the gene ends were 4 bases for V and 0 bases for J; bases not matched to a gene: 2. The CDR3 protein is CASSLGQVNTEAFF. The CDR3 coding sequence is TGTGCCAGCAGCCTAGGACAGGTGAACACTGAAGCTTTCTTT.

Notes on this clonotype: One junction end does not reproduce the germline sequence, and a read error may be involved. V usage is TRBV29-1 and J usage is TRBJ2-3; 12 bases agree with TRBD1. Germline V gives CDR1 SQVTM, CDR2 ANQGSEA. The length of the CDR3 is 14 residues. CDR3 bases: TGCAGTGTTGAAGGGACAGGGGGCGCAGATGCGCAGTATTTT. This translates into CSVEGTGGADAQYF.

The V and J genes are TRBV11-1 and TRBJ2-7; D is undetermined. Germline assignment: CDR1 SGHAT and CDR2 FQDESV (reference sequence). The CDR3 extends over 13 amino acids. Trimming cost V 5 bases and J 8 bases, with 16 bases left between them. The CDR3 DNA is TGTGCCAGCAGCGTGTCGAGTTTAGACAAGCAGTACTTC. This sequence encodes CASSVSSLDKQYF.

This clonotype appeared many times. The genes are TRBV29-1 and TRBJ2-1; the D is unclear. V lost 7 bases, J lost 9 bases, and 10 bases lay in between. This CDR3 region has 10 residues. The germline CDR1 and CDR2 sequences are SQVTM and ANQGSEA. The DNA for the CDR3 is TGCAGCGCCCCGCCCGGTGAGCAGTTCTTC. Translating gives CSAPPGEQFF.

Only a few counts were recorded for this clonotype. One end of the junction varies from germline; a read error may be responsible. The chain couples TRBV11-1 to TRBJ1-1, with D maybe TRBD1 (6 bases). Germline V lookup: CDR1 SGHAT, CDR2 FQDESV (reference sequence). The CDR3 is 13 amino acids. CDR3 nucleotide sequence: TGTGCCAGCAGTGGAGACAGGAACATTGAAGCTTTCTTT. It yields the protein CASSGDRNIEAFF. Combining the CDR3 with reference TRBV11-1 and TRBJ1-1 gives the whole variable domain EAEVAQSPRYKITEKSQAVAFWCDPISGHATLYWYRQILGQGPELLVQFQDESVVDDSQLPKDRFSAERLKGVDSTLKIQPAELGDSAMYLCASSGDRNIEAFFGQGTRLTVV.

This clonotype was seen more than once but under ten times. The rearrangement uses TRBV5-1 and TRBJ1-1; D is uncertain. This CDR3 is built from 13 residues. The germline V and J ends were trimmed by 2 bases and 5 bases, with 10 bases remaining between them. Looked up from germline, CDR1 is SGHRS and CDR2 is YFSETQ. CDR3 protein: CASSFRGWTEAFF. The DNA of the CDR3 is TGCGCCAGCAGCTTCCGGGGATGGACTGAAGCTTTCTTT.

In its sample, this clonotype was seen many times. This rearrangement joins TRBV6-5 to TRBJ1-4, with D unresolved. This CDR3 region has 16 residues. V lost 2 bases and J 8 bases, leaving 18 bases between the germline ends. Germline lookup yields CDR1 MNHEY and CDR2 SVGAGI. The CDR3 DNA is TGTGCCAGCAGTTACAAAGGTGCAGGAGCGCGGGAAAAACTGTTTTTT. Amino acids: CASSYKGAGAREKLFF.

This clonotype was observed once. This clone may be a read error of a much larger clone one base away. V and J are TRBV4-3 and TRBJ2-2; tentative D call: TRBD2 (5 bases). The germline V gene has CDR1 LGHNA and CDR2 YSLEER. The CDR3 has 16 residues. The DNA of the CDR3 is TGCGCCAGCAACCAAGATTGGCGGGTGAACACCGGGGAGCTGTTTTTT. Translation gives CASNQDWRVNTGELFF.

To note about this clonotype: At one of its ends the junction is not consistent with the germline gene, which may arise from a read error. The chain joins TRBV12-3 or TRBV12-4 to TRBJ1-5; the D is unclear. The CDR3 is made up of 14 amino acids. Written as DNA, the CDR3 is TGTGCCAGCAGTTTAACTGGTAGCAATCAGGCCCAGCATTTT. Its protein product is CASSLTGSNQAQHF.

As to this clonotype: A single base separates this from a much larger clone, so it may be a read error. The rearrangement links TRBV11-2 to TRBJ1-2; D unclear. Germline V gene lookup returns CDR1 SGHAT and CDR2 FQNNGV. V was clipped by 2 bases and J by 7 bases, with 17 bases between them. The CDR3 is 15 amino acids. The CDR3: CASSLRRRASCGYTF. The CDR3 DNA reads TGTGCCAGCAGCTTAAGGAGGAGGGCAAGCTGTGGCTACACCTTC.

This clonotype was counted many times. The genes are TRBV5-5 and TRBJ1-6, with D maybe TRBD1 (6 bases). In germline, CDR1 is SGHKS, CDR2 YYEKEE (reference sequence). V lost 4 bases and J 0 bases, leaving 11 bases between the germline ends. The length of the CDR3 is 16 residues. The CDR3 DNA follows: TGTGCCAGCAGCCACAGGGCCAGCTCCTATAATTCACCCCTCCACTTT. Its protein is CASSHRASSYNSPLHF. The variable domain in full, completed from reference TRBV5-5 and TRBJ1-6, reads DAGVTQSPTHLIKTRGQQVTLRCSPISGHKSVSWYQQVLGQGPQFIFQYYEKEERGRGNFPDRFSARQFPNYSSELNVNALLLGDSALYLCASSHRASSYNSPLHFGNGTRLTVT.

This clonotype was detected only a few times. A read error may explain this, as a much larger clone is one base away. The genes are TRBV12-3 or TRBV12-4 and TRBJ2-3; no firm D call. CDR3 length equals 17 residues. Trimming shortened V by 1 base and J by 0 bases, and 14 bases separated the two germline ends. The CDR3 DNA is TGTGCCAGCAGTTTAGTAGGGCTAGTGGGTAGCACAGATACGCAGTATTTT. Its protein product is CASSLVGLVGSTDTQYF.